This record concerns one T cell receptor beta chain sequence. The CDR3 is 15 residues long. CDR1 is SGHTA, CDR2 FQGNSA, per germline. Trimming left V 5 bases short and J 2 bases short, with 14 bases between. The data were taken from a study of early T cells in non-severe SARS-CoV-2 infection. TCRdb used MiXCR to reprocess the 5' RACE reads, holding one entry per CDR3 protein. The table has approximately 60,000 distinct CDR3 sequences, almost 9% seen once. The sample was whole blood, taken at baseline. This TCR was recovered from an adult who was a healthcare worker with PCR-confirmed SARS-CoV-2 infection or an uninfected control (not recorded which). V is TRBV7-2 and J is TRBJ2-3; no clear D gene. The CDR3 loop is CASSEDGYYTDTQYF. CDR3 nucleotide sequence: TGTGCCAGCAGCGAAGACGGCTATTACACAGATACGCAGTATTTT.